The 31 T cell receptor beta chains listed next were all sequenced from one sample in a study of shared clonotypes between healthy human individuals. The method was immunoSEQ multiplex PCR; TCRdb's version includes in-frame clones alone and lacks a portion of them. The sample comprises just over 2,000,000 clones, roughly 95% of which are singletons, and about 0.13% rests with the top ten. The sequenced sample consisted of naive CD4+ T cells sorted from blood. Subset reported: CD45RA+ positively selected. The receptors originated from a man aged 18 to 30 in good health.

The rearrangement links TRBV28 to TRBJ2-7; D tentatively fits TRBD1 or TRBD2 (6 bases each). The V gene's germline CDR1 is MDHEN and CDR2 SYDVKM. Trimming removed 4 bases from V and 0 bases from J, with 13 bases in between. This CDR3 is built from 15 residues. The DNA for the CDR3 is TGTGCCAGCAGTTCCCCCGGGGGCAACTCCTACGAGCAGTACTTC. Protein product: CASSSPGGNSYEQYF.

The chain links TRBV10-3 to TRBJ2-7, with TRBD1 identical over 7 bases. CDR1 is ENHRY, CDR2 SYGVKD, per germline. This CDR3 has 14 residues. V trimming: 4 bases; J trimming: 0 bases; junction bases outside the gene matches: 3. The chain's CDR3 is CAISAQGISYEQYF. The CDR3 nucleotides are TGTGCCATCAGTGCACAGGGGATCTCCTACGAGCAGTACTTC.

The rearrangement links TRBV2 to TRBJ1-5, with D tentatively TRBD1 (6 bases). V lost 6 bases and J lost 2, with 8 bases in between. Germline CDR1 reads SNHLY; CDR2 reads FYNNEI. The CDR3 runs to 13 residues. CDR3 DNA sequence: TGTGCCAGCAGGAGACAGGGCAATCAGCCCCAGCATTTT. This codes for CASRRQGNQPQHF.

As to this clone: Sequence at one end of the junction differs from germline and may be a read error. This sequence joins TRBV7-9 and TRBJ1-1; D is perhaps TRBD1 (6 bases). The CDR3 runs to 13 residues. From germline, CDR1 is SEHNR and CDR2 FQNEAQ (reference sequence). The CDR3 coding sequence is TGTGCCAGCAGCTCTATTAACAGGGATGAAGCTTCCTTT. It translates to CASSSINRDEASF.

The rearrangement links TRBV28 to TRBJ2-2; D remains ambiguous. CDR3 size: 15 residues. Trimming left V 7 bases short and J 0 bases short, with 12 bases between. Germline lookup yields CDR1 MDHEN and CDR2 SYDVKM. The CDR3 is CASIPGTANTGELFF. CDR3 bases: TGTGCCAGCATTCCCGGCACCGCGAACACCGGGGAGCTGTTTTTT.

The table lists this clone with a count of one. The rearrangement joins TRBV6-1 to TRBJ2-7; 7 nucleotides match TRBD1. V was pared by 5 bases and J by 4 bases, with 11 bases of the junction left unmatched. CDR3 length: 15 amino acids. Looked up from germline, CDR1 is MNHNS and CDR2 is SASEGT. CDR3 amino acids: CASSSEPGQIYEQYF. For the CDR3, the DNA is TGTGCCAGCAGTTCCGAACCGGGACAGATATACGAGCAGTACTTC.

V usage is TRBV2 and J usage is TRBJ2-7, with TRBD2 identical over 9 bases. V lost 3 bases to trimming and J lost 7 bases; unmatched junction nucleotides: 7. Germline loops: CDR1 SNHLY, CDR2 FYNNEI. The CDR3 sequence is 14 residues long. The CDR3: CASSESSGIGEQYF. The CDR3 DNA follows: TGTGCCAGCAGTGAGTCTAGCGGGATAGGAGAGCAGTACTTC.

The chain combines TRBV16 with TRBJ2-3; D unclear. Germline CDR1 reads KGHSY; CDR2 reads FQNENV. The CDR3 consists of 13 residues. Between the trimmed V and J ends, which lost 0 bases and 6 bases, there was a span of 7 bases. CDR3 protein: CASSQSAPDTQYF. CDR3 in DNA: TGTGCCAGCAGCCAATCAGCACCGGATACGCAGTATTTT.

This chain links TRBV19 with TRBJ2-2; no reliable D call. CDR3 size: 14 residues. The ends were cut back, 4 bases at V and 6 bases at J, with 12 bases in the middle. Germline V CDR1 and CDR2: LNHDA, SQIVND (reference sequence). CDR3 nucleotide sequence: TGTGCCAGTAGTAGCCCATCGGTCCCCGGGGAGCTGTTTTTT. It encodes CASSSPSVPGELFF.

As DNA, the CDR3 is TGTGCCATCAGCTCCACCGGGACAGGGGGCACCGGGGAGCTGTTTTTT. Protein: CAISSTGTGGTGELFF. The chain has TRBV10-3 and TRBJ2-2, with 11 bases aligning to TRBD1. The V segment lost 6 bases and the J segment 4 bases; nucleotides outside the gene matches: 7. The CDR3 sequence is 16 residues long. The germline V gene encodes CDR1 ENHRY and CDR2 SYGVKD.

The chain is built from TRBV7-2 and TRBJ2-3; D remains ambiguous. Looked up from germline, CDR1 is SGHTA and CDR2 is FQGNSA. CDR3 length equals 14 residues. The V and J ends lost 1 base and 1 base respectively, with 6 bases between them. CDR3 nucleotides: TGTGCCAGCAGCTTAGAGTCCGGCACAGATACGCAGTATTTT. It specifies CASSLESGTDTQYF. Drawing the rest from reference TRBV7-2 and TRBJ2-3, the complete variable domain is GAGVSQSPSNKVTEKGKDVELRCDPISGHTALYWYRQSLGQGLEFLIYFQGNSAPDKSGLPSDRFSAERTGGSVSTLTIQRTQQEDSAVYLCASSLESGTDTQYFGPGTRLTVL.

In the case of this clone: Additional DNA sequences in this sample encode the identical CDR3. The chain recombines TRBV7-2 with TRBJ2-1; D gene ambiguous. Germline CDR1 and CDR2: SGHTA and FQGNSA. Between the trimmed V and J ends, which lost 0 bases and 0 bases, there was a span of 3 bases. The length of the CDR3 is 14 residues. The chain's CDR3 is CASSLAGSYNEQFF. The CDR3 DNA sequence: TGTGCCAGCAGCTTAGCAGGCTCCTACAATGAGCAGTTCTTC.

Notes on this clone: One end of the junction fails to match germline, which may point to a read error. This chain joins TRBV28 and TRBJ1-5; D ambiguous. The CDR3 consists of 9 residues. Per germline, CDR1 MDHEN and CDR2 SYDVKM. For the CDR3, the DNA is TGTGCCAGCGGCCGCAGGCCCGCATTT. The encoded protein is CASGRRPAF.

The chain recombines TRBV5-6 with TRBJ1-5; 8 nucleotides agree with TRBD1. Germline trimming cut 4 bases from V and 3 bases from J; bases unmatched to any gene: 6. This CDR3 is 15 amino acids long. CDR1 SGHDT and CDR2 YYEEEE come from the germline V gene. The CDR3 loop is CASSREDRDNQPQHF. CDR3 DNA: TGTGCCAGCAGCCGAGAGGACAGGGACAATCAGCCCCAGCATTTT.

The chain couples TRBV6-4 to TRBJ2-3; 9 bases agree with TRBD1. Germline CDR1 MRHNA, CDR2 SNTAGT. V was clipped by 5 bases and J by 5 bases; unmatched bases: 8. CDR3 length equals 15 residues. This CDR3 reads CASSYTGGRGDTQYF. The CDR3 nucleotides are TGTGCCAGCAGTTACACAGGGGGCCGGGGAGATACGCAGTATTTT.

Written as DNA, the CDR3 is TGTGCCAGCAGCTTCGGGACAGGGGCGGGCGAGCAGTACTTC. Amino acid sequence: CASSFGTGAGEQYF. The V and J genes are TRBV7-6 and TRBJ2-7, with 10 bases that match TRBD1. The trim removed 3 bases at V and 6 bases at J, leaving 5 bases unmatched. Germline lookup yields CDR1 SGHVS and CDR2 FNYEAQ. The CDR3 contains 14 residues.

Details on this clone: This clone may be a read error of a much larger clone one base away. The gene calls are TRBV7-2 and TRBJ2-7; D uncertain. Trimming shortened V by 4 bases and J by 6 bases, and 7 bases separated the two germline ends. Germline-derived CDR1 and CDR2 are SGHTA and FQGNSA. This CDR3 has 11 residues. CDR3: CASSSALEQYF. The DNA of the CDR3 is TGTGCCAGCAGCTCCGCCCTCGAGCAGTACTTC.

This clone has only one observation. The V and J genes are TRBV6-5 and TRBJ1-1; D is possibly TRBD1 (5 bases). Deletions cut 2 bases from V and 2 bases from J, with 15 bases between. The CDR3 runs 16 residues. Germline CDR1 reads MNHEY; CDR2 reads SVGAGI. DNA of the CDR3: TGTGCCAGCAGTTACCTCCCAGACAGACTAAACACTGAAGCTTTCTTT. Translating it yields CASSYLPDRLNTEAFF.

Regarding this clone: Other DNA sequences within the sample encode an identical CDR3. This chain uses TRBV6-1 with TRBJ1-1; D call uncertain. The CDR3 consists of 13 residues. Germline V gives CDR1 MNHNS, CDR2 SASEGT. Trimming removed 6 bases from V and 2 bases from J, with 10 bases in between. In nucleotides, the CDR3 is TGTGCCAGCAGAATCGACGGAAACACTGAAGCTTTCTTT. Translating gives CASRIDGNTEAFF.

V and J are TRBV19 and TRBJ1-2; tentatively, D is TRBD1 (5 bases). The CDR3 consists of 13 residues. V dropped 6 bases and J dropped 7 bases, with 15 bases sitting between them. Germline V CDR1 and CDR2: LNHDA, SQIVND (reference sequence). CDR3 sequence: CASRGRSEGGYTF. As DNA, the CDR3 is TGTGCCAGTAGGGGACGCTCAGAAGGTGGCTACACCTTC.

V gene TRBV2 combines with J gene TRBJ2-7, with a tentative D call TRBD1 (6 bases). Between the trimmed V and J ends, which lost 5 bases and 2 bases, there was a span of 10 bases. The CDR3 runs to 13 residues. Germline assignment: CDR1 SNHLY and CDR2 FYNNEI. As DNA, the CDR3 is TGTGCCAGCAGTTCTGGGGGCCCCTACGAGCAGTACTTC. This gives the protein CASSSGGPYEQYF.

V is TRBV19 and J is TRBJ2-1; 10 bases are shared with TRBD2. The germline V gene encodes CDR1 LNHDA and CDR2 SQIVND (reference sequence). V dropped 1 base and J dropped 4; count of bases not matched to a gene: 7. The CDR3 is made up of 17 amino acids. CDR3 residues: CASSIGLAGVKYNEQFF. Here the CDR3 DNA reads TGTGCCAGTAGTATAGGGCTAGCGGGAGTAAAGTACAATGAGCAGTTCTTC.

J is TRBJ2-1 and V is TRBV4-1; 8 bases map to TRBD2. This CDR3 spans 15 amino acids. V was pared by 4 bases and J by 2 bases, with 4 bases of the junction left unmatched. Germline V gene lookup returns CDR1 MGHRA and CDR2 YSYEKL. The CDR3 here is CASSPDGRAYNEQFF. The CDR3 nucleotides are TGCGCCAGCAGCCCGGACGGGAGGGCCTACAATGAGCAGTTCTTC.

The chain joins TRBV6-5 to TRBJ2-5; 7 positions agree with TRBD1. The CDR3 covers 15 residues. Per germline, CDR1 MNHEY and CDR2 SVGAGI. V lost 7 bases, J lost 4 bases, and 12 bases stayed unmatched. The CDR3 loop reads CASKNRGPDGETQYF. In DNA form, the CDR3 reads TGTGCCAGCAAGAACAGGGGCCCCGACGGAGAGACCCAGTACTTC.

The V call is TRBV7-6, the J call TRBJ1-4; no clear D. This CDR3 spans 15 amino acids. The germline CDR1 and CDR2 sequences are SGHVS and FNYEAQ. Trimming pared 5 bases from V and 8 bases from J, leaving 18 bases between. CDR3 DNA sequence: TGTGCCAGCAGCCAGACACGGGGTCGGGGAGAAAAACTGTTTTTT. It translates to CASSQTRGRGEKLFF.

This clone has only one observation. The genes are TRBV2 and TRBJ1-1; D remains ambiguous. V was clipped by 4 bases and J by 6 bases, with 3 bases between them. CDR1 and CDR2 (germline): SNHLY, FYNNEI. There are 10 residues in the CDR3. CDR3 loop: CASSAAEAFF. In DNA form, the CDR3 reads TGTGCCAGCAGTGCGGCTGAAGCTTTCTTT.

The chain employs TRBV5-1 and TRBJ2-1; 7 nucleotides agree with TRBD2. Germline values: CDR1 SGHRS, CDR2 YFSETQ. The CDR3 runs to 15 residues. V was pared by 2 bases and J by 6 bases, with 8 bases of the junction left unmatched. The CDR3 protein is CASSFVAGDTNEQFF. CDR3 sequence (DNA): TGCGCCAGCAGCTTTGTGGCGGGAGACACCAATGAGCAGTTCTTC.

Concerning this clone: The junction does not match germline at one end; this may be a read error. CDR3 amino acids: CASSLGTSAQETQYF. The DNA for the CDR3 is TGTGCTAGCAGTTTGGGGACTAGCGCCCAAGAGACCCAGTACTTC. V usage is TRBV7-7 and J usage is TRBJ2-5, with 10 nucleotides matching TRBD2. CDR1 and CDR2 (germline): SSHAT, FNYEAQ (reference sequence). This CDR3 comprises 15 residues. The variable domain in full, completed from reference TRBV7-7 and TRBJ2-5, reads GAGVSQSPRYKVTKRGQDVTLRCDPISSHATLYWYQQALGQGPEFLTYFNYEAQPDKSGLPSDRFSAERPEGSISTLTIQRTEQRDSAMYRCASSLGTSAQETQYFGPGTRLLVL.

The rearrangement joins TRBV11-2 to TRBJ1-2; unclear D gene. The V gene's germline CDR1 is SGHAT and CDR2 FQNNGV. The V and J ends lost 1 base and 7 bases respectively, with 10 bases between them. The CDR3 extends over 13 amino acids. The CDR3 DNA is TGTGCCAGCAGCTTAGGGCCCTCCGTTGGCTACACCTTC. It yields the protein CASSLGPSVGYTF.

The CDR3 nucleotides are TGTGCCAGCAGCCGAGGACTAGCGGGGGAGCAGTACTTC. Protein sequence: CASSRGLAGEQYF. J is TRBJ2-7 and V is TRBV7-2; TRBD2 matches at 12 bases. The CDR3 loop spans 13 amino acids. Germline trimming cut 5 bases from V and 7 bases from J; bases unmatched to any gene: 3. The germline V gene encodes CDR1 SGHTA and CDR2 FQGNSA.

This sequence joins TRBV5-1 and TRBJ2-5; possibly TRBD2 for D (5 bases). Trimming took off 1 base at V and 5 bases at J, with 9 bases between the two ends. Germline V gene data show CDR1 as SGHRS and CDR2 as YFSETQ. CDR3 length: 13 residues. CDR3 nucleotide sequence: TGCGCCAGCAGCTTGTGGGAGTGGGAGACCCAGTACTTC. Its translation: CASSLWEWETQYF.